The entry below describes one T cell receptor (beta chain). The target antigen is unknown. The source of the sample is a study of cytomegalovirus exposure and HLA in healthy donors. Study summary: Earlier results showed 117 million unique TCR beta sequences derived from approximately 170 million T cells.

V was cut by 4 bases and J by 0 bases, with 11 bases left in between. The CDR3 runs 15 residues. Per the germline V gene, CDR1 is SGHNT and CDR2 is YYREEE (reference sequence). Points from the study as a whole: One variant, a missense change in DCLRE1C, was linked in a later analysis to TCR beta V- and J-gene trimming.

The PCR had 60 Vbeta and 13 Jbeta primers. Generated by immunoSEQ multiplex PCR, the TCRdb table keeps only in-frame clones and is missing some. Counted here are 150,000 to 200,000 clones, approximately 80% occurring once; the ten biggest clones make up 1.5% to 2%. This chain connects TRBV5-4 to TRBJ2-1; weak D call: TRBD1 (5 bases). Sequencing was done on a sample of PBMCs. The origin of this receptor is a woman aged 25 to 39 in good health and CMV-seronegative. The CDR3 protein is CASSHGASSYNEQFF. The CDR3 bases are TGTGCCAGCAGCCATGGGGCTAGCTCCTACAATGAGCAGTTCTTC.